This entry features one T cell receptor beta chain sequence. Some clones are missing from TCRdb's copy, which holds only in-frame ones; the method was immunoSEQ multiplex PCR. The sample records 1 million to 1.2 million clones, 70% to 80% being singletons. The CDR3 length is 12 residues. V was shortened by 6 bases and J by 9 bases, with 12 bases between the two germline ends. Germline loops: CDR1 SGHAT, CDR2 FQDESV (reference sequence). The sample belongs to a study of shared clonotypes between healthy human individuals. This clonotype originated in a man in his late teens or twenties in good health. Some clones in this sample may be carry-over from other donors' samples. The chain links TRBV11-1 to TRBJ2-1; D remains unclear. The specimen was memory CD4+ T cells from PBMCs. Subset: CD45RA-negative fraction. The CDR3 nucleotides are TGTGCCAGCAGAGCTTCTATTAGTGAGCAGTTCTTC. This codes for CASRASISEQFF. Based on the CDR3 plus reference TRBV11-1 and TRBJ2-1, the full variable domain is EAEVAQSPRYKITEKSQAVAFWCDPISGHATLYWYRQILGQGPELLVQFQDESVVDDSQLPKDRFSAERLKGVDSTLKIQPAELGDSAMYLCASRASISEQFFGPGTRLTVL.